Listed below are T cell receptor beta chains from one sample, sequenced in a study of blood T cell repertoires in COVID-19. The protocol was immunoSEQ multiplex PCR, while the TCRdb copy is restricted to in-frame clones and leaves out a portion. The sample carries roughly 500,000 clones, approximately 85% recorded once. Sequencing input: peripheral blood. The source is a human donor in a cohort sampled during active COVID-19. Both conserved end residues are part of each CDR3. Fields, in order: V gene, clone size, J gene, D gene, CDR3 protein, CDR3 DNA. A D gene is named only where the DNA matches it firmly. Rows give clone size only sometimes, using once, few, many, or a class for an expanded clone.

>TRBV18|NA|TRBJ1-1|NA
CASSANSLNTEAFF
TGTGCCAGCTCAGCGAACAGTTTGAACACTGAAGCTTTCTTT
>TRBV28|NA|TRBJ2-7|TRBD2
CASSGTGTSGSYEQYF
TGTGCCAGCAGTGGGACCGGGACTAGCGGCTCCTACGAGCAGTACTTC
>TRBV7-2|NA|TRBJ1-2|NA
CASSQAEGTFYGYTF
TGTGCCAGCAGCCAGGCGGAGGGGACCTTCTATGGCTACACCTTC
>TRBV30|few|TRBJ1-1|NA
CAWSRNRDTEAFF
TGTGCCTGGAGTCGCAACCGGGACACTGAAGCTTTCTTT
>TRBV3-1/TRBV3-2|few|TRBJ2-1|TRBD2
CASSRQIAGYNEQFF
TGTGCCAGCAGCCGCCAAATAGCGGGCTACAATGAGCAGTTCTTC
>TRBV28|NA|TRBJ2-7|NA
CASSLRLHEQYF
TGTGCCAGCAGTTTACGACTCCACGAGCAGTACTTC
>TRBV6-5|NA|TRBJ1-5|NA
CAITGSRSNQPQHF
TGTGCCATTACAGGGTCAAGGTCCAATCAGCCCCAGCATTTT
>TRBV5-8|NA|TRBJ2-1|TRBD1
CASSLNRGKRYEQFF
TGTGCCAGCAGCTTGAACAGGGGGAAACGGTATGAGCAGTTCTTC
>TRBV29-1|NA|TRBJ2-7|TRBD2
CTTETSGFEGGTDEQYF
TGCACCACCGAGACTAGCGGGTTTGAGGGGGGTACGGACGAGCAGTACTTC
>TRBV7-2|NA|TRBJ2-3|TRBD1
CASSAARTGGRGDTQYF
TGTGCCAGCAGCGCGGCCCGGACAGGGGGCCGCGGAGATACGCAGTATTTT
>TRBV7-3|NA|TRBJ2-1|TRBD2
CASSLGTSLNEQFF
TGTGCCAGCAGCTTAGGGACTAGCCTCAATGAGCAGTTCTTC
>TRBV28|NA|TRBJ2-3|TRBD2
CASSYAGTTTDTQYF
TGTGCCAGCAGTTATGCCGGGACTACCACAGATACGCAGTATTTT
>TRBV12-3/TRBV12-4|NA|TRBJ2-1|NA
CASSSRTVEQFF
TGTGCCAGCAGTTCCCGAACGGTTGAGCAGTTCTTC
>TRBV5-8|many|TRBJ1-6|NA
CASSLLGRGNNSPLHF
TGTGCCAGCAGCTTACTGGGCAGGGGAAATAATTCACCCCTCCACTTT
>TRBV3-1/TRBV3-2|NA|TRBJ2-1|TRBD2
CASSQSGGSYNEQFF
TGTGCCAGCAGCCAAAGCGGGGGATCCTACAATGAGCAGTTCTTC
>TRBV18|NA|TRBJ1-4|TRBD1
CASSPGGTDEKLFF
TGTGCCAGCTCACCAGGGGGGACAGATGAAAAACTGTTTTTT
>TRBV11-2|NA|TRBJ1-3|NA
CASSSGQHSGNTIYF
TGTGCCAGCAGTTCAGGACAGCACTCTGGAAACACCATATATTTT
>TRBV4-3|NA|TRBJ2-7|NA
CASSRKTGTEQYF
TGCGCCAGCAGCCGAAAAACAGGGACCGAGCAGTACTTC
>TRBV5-1|once|TRBJ1-1|NA
CASSLAPPTEAFF
TGCGCCAGCAGCTTGGCTCCCCCGACAGAAGCTTTCTTT
>TRBV6-2/TRBV6-3|NA|TRBJ2-1|TRBD2
CASSNLAGEYNEQFF
TGTGCCAGCAGTAACCTAGCGGGAGAGTACAATGAGCAGTTCTTC
>TRBV7-6|NA|TRBJ2-5|TRBD2
CASSLVPAGVRETQYF
TGTGCCAGCAGCTTAGTACCAGCGGGAGTAAGAGAGACCCAGTACTTC
>TRBV2|once|TRBJ2-2|NA
CASARAANTGELFF
TGTGCCAGCGCGAGGGCGGCTAACACCGGGGAGCTGTTTTTT
>TRBV27|NA|TRBJ2-7|NA
CASSLSGTLFTEQYF
TGTGCCAGCAGTTTATCCGGGACATTATTTACCGAGCAGTACTTC
>TRBV29-1|NA|TRBJ2-3|NA
CSVDRDTDTQYF
TGCAGCGTTGATCGGGACACAGATACGCAGTATTTT
>TRBV4-1|NA|TRBJ1-2|NA
CASSQENTRTF
TGCGCCAGCAGCCAAGAGAATACGCGTACCTTC